The entry that follows covers one T cell receptor (beta chain) sequence. Its antigen remains undetermined. Base qualities are not recorded, but no much larger clone differs from it by a single base. Receptors were amplified or captured by PCR. Instrument on record: Illumina HiSeq 2500. To reduce PCR and sequencing biases, unique molecular identifiers were incorporated into the TCR beta cDNA libraries. Approximately 500,000 cDNA molecules were obtained per 1 to 10 million input T cells, so each molecule approximated one T cell. The patient libraries were prepared and sequenced using the same protocol as the earlier healthy control dataset. Samples belonging to the same batch were prepared together, multiplexed and sequenced on a shared HiSeq lane. Processing in the source paper ran as follows. Raw barcoded reads were processed with MIGEC, discarding single-read molecular identifier groups before consensus assembly and CDR3 extraction. VDJtools was used for post-analysis of the clonotype tables, and diversity was normalized by down-sampling every dataset to the size of the smallest sample. To correct batch-related cross-sample contamination, repertoire overlap clustering matched CDR3 amino acid sequences but not nucleotide sequences. TCRdb trimmed public reads at Q25 via fastp, called clones via MiXCR and kept in-frame beta chains. Every CDR3 protein is listed once, alongside the most common genes and DNA of its rows. TCRdb, not the original authors, processed these V and J calls. The table for this sample lists under 650,000 distinct CDR3 sequences; around 40% of them were counted only once. The biggest ten clones account for around 1.7% of the sample.

To demonstrate the VDJtools post-analysis software, TCR beta repertoires were profiled from the peripheral blood of more than ten young patients with multiple sclerosis. The multiple sclerosis patients were children and adolescents between roughly 6 and 16 years of age. The sample originates from a study of post-analysis software for immune sequencing data (dated by TCRdb to the mid-2010s). Background for the entire study: Disease courses on record covered relapsing-remitting, secondary progressive and progressive-relapsing multiple sclerosis, though some patients had no subtype annotation. A subset of samples was prepared in parallel using single-end sample barcoding, then pooled and co-amplified after Illumina adapter ligation. The patient repertoires were compared against fewer than twelve previously published healthy control repertoires obtained from donors aged roughly 6 to 28 years. What the work shows at the level of the full study, not this receptor alone: Strong co-clustering of samples prepared in the same batch was shown by direct clustering with F measure, prompting a batch-effect correction. The control group was slightly older than the multiple sclerosis patient group. Normalized Chao1 diversity was significantly lower in multiple sclerosis patients than controls, suggesting substantial peripheral T-cell clonal expansion. Roughly 5 TRBV segments, including TRBV5-6, TRBV5-1 and TRBV20-1, were significantly more frequent in patients than controls.

V is cut by 1 base and J by 4 bases, and the space between the germline ends is 12 bases. The CDR3, cysteine through phenylalanine, is 15 amino acids long. Just CDR3 DNA is preserved here, 45 bases in frame from base 1. CDR1 is given as SGHNT and CDR2 as YYREEE, both from the germline V gene (reference sequence). Source material: blood. The sequence came from a girl aged 10-17 years with multiple sclerosis. This receptor chain uses TRBV5-4 and TRBJ2-1; a tentative D match to TRBD2 spans 6 bases. The CDR3 region reads CASSLRLEDYNEQFF. The sequence in DNA is TGTGCCAGCAGCTTGAGACTAGAGGATTACAATGAGCAGTTCTTC.